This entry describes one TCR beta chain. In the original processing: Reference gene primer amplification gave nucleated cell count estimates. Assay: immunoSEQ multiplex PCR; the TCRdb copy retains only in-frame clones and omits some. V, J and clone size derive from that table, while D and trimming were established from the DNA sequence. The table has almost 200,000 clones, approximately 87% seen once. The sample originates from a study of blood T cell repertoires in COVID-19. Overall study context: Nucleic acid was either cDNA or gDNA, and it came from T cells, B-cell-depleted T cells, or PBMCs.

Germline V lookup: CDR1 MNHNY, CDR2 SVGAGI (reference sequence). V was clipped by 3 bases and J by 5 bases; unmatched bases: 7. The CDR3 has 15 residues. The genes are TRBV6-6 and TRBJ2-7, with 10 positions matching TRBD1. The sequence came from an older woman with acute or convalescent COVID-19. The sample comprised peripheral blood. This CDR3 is CASSYSGTGVDEQYF. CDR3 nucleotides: TGTGCCAGCAGTTATTCCGGGACAGGGGTGGACGAGCAGTACTTC.